Shown below are 10 T cell receptor beta chains from a single sample sequenced in a study of vaccination effects on CD4 cells after COVID-19. The ViraFEST assay expanded antigen-specific CD4+ T cells with viral peptide pools before sequencing. CD4+ T cells were isolated after 10 days of culture. Nucleocapsid antibody tests were negative, and the vaccine recipients had no prior SARS-CoV-2 infection. No cognate antigen is known for these TCRs. The protocol was immunoSEQ multiplex PCR, while the TCRdb copy is restricted to in-frame clones and leaves out a portion. The sample lists some 69,000 clones; roughly 76% were seen once. The material was CD4+ T cells from PBMCs cultured with HCoV-NL63 spike peptides, obtained before COVID-19 vaccination. These TCRs come from a human donor who received a COVID-19 vaccine.

The gene calls are TRBV10-2 and TRBJ2-3; no reliable D call. V lost 0 bases and J lost 9, with 10 bases in between. This CDR3 is built from 13 residues. The germline V gene encodes CDR1 WSHSY and CDR2 SAAADI. CDR3 in DNA: TGCGCCAGCAGTGAGTCGGAAAGGACCACGCAGTATTTT. It specifies CASSESERTTQYF.

This clone has only one observation. CDR3 nucleotide sequence: TGTGCCAGCTCACCCCCGACAGGGATGGGCACTGAAGCTTTCTTT. It is translated as CASSPPTGMGTEAFF. The chain uses TRBV18 and TRBJ1-1; 7 bases are a match to TRBD1. Germline CDR1 KGHSH, CDR2 LQKENI. This CDR3 has 15 amino acids. The ends lost 3 bases at V and 4 bases at J; junction bases unmatched: 8.

The gene calls are TRBV28 and TRBJ1-3; 7 positions match TRBD1. This CDR3 contains 16 residues. V shed 2 bases and J 4 bases; nucleotides not matched to a gene: 8. CDR1 and CDR2 from the germline V gene are MDHEN and SYDVKM. CDR3 loop: CASSLEQTGAGNTIYF. The CDR3 DNA reads TGTGCCAGCAGTTTAGAGCAAACAGGGGCCGGAAACACCATATATTTT.

The genes are TRBV15 and TRBJ2-5; TRBD1 might be the D (5 bases). Germline CDR1 is LNHNV and CDR2 is YYDKDF (reference sequence). Deletions cut 1 base from V and 4 bases from J, with 13 bases between. The CDR3 spans 15 residues. CDR3 sequence: CATSRARLGAETQYF. CDR3 nucleotide sequence: TGTGCCACCAGCAGAGCCCGTTTAGGGGCAGAGACCCAGTACTTC.

The chain carries TRBV5-1 and TRBJ1-1, with TRBD1 identical over 9 bases. Germline V gene data show CDR1 as SGHRS and CDR2 as YFSETQ. The CDR3 extends over 16 amino acids. Trimming cost V 4 bases and J 1 base; bases outside gene matches: 8. The CDR3 nucleotides read TGCGCCAGCAGCCCAGGGACAGGGTGGTCGAACACTGAAGCTTTCTTT. It encodes CASSPGTGWSNTEAFF.

The CDR3 nucleotides read TGCGCCAGCAAGGACAGGGTCCATAATGAAAAACTGTTTTTT. Translation: CASKDRVHNEKLFF. The J gene is TRBJ1-4, the V gene TRBV5-1; TRBD1 matches 8 bases. V lost 6 bases to trimming and J lost 4 bases; unmatched junction nucleotides: 5. The CDR3 spans 14 residues. Germline V gene data show CDR1 as SGHRS and CDR2 as YFSETQ.

The rearrangement links TRBV7-2 to TRBJ2-1; 7 bases fit TRBD2. Germline V gene sequence: CDR1 SGHTA, CDR2 FQGNSA. This CDR3 has 14 residues. With V trimmed by 5 bases and J by 3 bases, 4 bases remained unmatched. CDR3: CASSLSGYYNEQFF. CDR3 sequence (DNA): TGTGCCAGCAGCCTTAGCGGGTACTACAATGAGCAGTTCTTC.

The chain couples TRBV6-1 to TRBJ2-7; D gene unclear. The germline V gene has CDR1 MNHNS and CDR2 SASEGT. The CDR3 has 15 amino acids. Trimming took off 2 bases at V and 1 base at J, with 12 bases between the two ends. The CDR3: CASSESLMGSYEQYV. In DNA, the CDR3 is TGTGCCAGCAGTGAAAGCCTGATGGGTTCCTACGAGCAGTACGTC.

The J gene is TRBJ1-5, the V gene TRBV19, with D possibly TRBD1 on 5 matching bases. From germline, CDR1 is LNHDA and CDR2 SQIVND (reference sequence). This CDR3 has 14 residues. Trimming removed 3 bases at V and 1 base at J, with 7 bases between. CDR3 sequence reads: CASSIWGSNQPQHF. CDR3 nucleotide sequence: TGTGCCAGTAGTATCTGGGGGAGCAATCAGCCCCAGCATTTT.

This clone was recorded a few times. The chain joins TRBV6-6 to TRBJ1-2, with D uncertain. The germline V gene encodes CDR1 MNHNY and CDR2 SVGAGI (reference sequence). The CDR3 contains 14 residues. The V and J ends lost 4 bases and 11 bases respectively, with 20 bases between them. In DNA, the CDR3 is TGTGCCAGCAGTTTAACCTTAACATGGAGTGGTTACACCTTC. The encoded protein is CASSLTLTWSGYTF.